This T cell receptor beta chain was captured by sequencing in a study of immune heterogeneity within non-small cell lung tumors. A first 10-cycle multiplex round used 32 V-gene and 13 J-gene primers on TCR beta CDR3. TCRdb recomputed calls from the multiplex PCR reads with MiXCR, one row per CDR3 protein. The sample yields roughly 8,900 distinct CDR3 sequences, 25% to 40% seen once. This clonotype was seen ten or more times. Its specificity is not known. Genomic DNA from bulk tumor acted as the template, and about 600 ng was loaded per sample. During surgery, each primary tumor gave multiple biopsies spaced as far apart as possible. Each patient presented with untreated, newly diagnosed non-small cell lung cancer and received curative surgery. Study-wide results and caveats: The correlation between local T-cell clonality and local tumor mutational burden was positive, moderate in strength and statistically significant, with R about 0.35. The study found high-frequency T-cell receptor beta clonotypes largely distinct between individual patients.

Specimen: lung tumor tissue. The source is a man aged 60-69 years with non-small cell lung cancer.

The CDR3 region is CSAPFSGIVHEQYF. Written as DNA, the CDR3 is TGCAGTGCCCCATTTAGCGGGATAGTCCACGAGCAGTACTTC. The V and J genes are TRBV20-1 and TRBJ2-7; 8 bases agree with TRBD2. Germline-derived CDR1 and CDR2 are DFQATT and SNEGSKA (reference sequence). This CDR3 comprises 14 residues. V lost 6 bases to trimming and J lost 5 bases; unmatched junction nucleotides: 12.